A single T cell receptor beta chain is shown here with its context. The antigen remains unidentified. RNA transcripts provided the source from which TCR beta CDR3 regions were amplified. When the TCR CDR3 underwent first-round RT-PCR, the HTBI primer set was used. TCRdb re-called the multiplex PCR reads with MiXCR, one entry per CDR3 protein. The sample has about 180,000 distinct CDR3 sequences; over 15% are singletons. This CDR3 spans 16 amino acids. Trimming cost V 6 bases and J 0 bases; bases outside gene matches: 10. Germline CDR1 MNHNS, CDR2 SASEGT. The study defined stable Graves' hyperthyroidism as no ophthalmopathy progression within 18 months. The sample belongs to a study of T cells in Graves' hyperthyroidism and ophthalmopathy. Turning to the study itself: Peripheral blood draws took place at initial diagnosis, ahead of any treatment.

Regarding the study as a whole: In simple terms, a model built on 13 V-J features told ophthalmopathy apart from stable hyperthyroidism.

Sequencing used blood. The TCR sequence derives from a woman between 50 and 59 years old with Graves' hyperthyroidism. The V and J genes are TRBV6-1 and TRBJ1-2, with 7 positions matching TRBD1. Here the CDR3 reads CASSDAGQQTNYGYTF. CDR3 DNA: TGTGCCAGCAGCGACGCGGGACAGCAGACTAACTATGGCTACACCTTC.